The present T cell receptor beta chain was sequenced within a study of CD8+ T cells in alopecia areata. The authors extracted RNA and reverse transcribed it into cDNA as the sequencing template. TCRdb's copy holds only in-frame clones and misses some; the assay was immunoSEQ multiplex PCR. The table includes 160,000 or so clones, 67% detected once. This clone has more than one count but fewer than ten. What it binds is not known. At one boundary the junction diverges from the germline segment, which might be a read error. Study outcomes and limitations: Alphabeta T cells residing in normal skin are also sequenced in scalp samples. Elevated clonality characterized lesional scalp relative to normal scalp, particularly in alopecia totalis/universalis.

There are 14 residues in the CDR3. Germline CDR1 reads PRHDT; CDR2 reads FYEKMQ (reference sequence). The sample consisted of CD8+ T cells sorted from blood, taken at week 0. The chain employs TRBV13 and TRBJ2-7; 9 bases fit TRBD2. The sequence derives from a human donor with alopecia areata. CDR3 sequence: CASSLGAGGREQYF. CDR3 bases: TGTGCCAGCAGCCTAGGAGCGGGAGGCCGAGAGCAGTACTTC. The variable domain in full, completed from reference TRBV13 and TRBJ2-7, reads AAGVIQSPRHLIKEKRETATLKCYPIPRHDTVYWYQQGPGQDPQFLISFYEKMQSDKGSIPDRFSAQQFSDYHSELNMSSLELGDSALYFCASSLGAGGREQYFGPGTRLTVT.